The 26 T cell receptor beta chains in this list originate from one sample, sequenced in a study of a mutant IDH1 vaccine in newly diagnosed glioma. The antigens for these receptors are not known. TCRdb's table, derived via immunoSEQ multiplex PCR, lists solely in-frame clones and lacks some. The data show around 49,000 clones, around 80% seen once. This sample's time point: week 5, during vaccination. Doses comprised 300 ug of mutant IDH1 20-mer peptide each, plus topical imiquimod. Material: PBMCs, obtained from a glioma patient whose treatment included an IDH1 peptide vaccine. Receptor source: a man aged 50 or older with glioma.

The chain joins TRBV7-2 to TRBJ1-5; TRBD1 is a possible D gene (5 bases). Germline V gene data show CDR1 as SGHTA and CDR2 as FQGNSA. This CDR3 has 13 residues. Trimming removed 5 bases at V and 5 bases at J, with 10 bases between. The CDR3, as DNA: TGTGCCAGCAGCACTTTCAGGGATCAGCCCCAGCATTTT. Translation gives CASSTFRDQPQHF.

The genes are TRBV7-2 and TRBJ2-5; 11 bases map to TRBD2. The CDR3 loop spans 16 amino acids. V was pared by 4 bases and J by 2 bases, with 6 bases of the junction left unmatched. CDR1 and CDR2 (germline): SGHTA, FQGNSA. The CDR3 nucleotides are TGTGCCAGCAGCTCTCCAGGGACTAGCGGACAAGAGACCCAGTACTTC. As protein: CASSSPGTSGQETQYF.

V usage is TRBV19 and J usage is TRBJ2-1, with D possibly being TRBD1 (6 bases). V lost 1 base, J lost 10 bases, and 11 bases lay in between. The CDR3 is 13 amino acids. From germline, CDR1 is LNHDA and CDR2 SQIVND (reference sequence). DNA of the CDR3: TGTGCCAGTAGTATAGGGGGAAGGGGGGAGCAGTTCTTC. This sequence encodes CASSIGGRGEQFF.

The V gene is TRBV6-1, the J gene TRBJ2-2, with 7 bases that match TRBD1. The length of the CDR3 is 14 residues. Germline CDR1 is MNHNS and CDR2 is SASEGT. Trimming took 6 bases from V and 5 from J; bases not matched to a gene: 6. CDR3 sequence reads: CASRYRGRTGELFF. CDR3 DNA sequence: TGTGCCAGCAGATACAGGGGTAGGACCGGGGAGCTGTTTTTT.

The sample holds a few counts of this clone. The rearrangement uses TRBV4-3 and TRBJ1-5; the match to TRBD1 covers 7 bases. The CDR3 spans 15 residues. V shed 0 bases and J 4 bases; nucleotides not matched to a gene: 3. Germline V gene lookup returns CDR1 LGHNA and CDR2 YSLEER. The CDR3 protein is CASSQETGRNQPQHF. CDR3 in DNA: TGCGCCAGCAGCCAAGAGACAGGGAGAAATCAGCCCCAGCATTTT.

This chain links TRBV27 with TRBJ1-5, with D possibly matching TRBD1 (5 bases). Trimming stripped 4 bases from V and 4 bases from J, with 11 bases between. The CDR3 loop spans 14 amino acids. Germline-derived CDR1 and CDR2 are MNHEY and SMNVEV (reference sequence). CDR3 region: CASSSGTRNQPQHF. DNA of the CDR3: TGTGCCAGCAGTTCCGGGACGAGAAATCAGCCCCAGCATTTT.

The V gene is TRBV30, the J gene TRBJ1-5; unclear D gene. V was shortened by 2 bases and J by 0 bases, with 5 bases between the two germline ends. The CDR3 sequence is 13 residues long. CDR1 is GTSNPN, CDR2 SVGIG, per germline (reference sequence). CDR3 sequence (DNA): TGTGCCTGGAGTTTGAGTAGCAATCAGCCCCAGCATTTT. It specifies CAWSLSSNQPQHF.

The table lists this clone with a count of one. The chain carries TRBV5-1 and TRBJ1-2; TRBD1 matches at 7 bases. Per germline, CDR1 SGHRS and CDR2 YFSETQ. V lost 3 bases, J lost 8 bases, and 7 bases stayed unmatched. The CDR3 sequence is 13 residues long. CDR3 DNA: TGCGCCAGCAGCTGGGGGACAGAGCCCGGCTACACCTTC. Amino acids: CASSWGTEPGYTF.

This chain connects TRBV12-5 to TRBJ1-1, with D uncertain. Germline values: CDR1 LGHNT, CDR2 FRNRAP. CDR3 length: 12 residues. V shed 8 bases and J shed 5 bases, with 12 bases lying between them. This CDR3 reads CASLGLGTEAFF. CDR3 bases: TGTGCTAGTCTAGGGTTGGGGACTGAAGCTTTCTTT.

This clone was found a few times. The chain joins TRBV9 to TRBJ1-1, with D possibly being TRBD1 (5 bases). Trimming removed 4 bases at V and 8 bases at J, with 18 bases between. Germline V CDR1 and CDR2: SGDLS, YYNGEE. The CDR3 loop spans 14 amino acids. The CDR3 spells CASSPEPPYREAFF. CDR3 in DNA: TGTGCCAGCAGCCCCGAGCCCCCCTACAGGGAAGCTTTCTTT.

This clone appeared a few times. The gene calls are TRBV30 and TRBJ1-1; a possible D gene is TRBD1 (6 bases). Between the trimmed V and J ends, which lost 7 bases and 1 base, there was a span of 7 bases. The CDR3 totals 11 residues. Germline CDR1 is GTSNPN and CDR2 is SVGIG (reference sequence). CDR3 protein: CASRGNTEAFF. CDR3 DNA sequence: TGTGCCTCCAGGGGGAACACTGAAGCTTTCTTT.

This clone was recorded a few times. The rearrangement uses TRBV5-4 and TRBJ1-1; TRBD1 is a possible D gene (6 bases). Between the trimmed V and J ends, which lost 4 bases and 4 bases, there was a span of 17 bases. The CDR3 covers 15 residues. Germline lookup yields CDR1 SGHNT and CDR2 YYREEE (reference sequence). In DNA, the CDR3 is TGTGCCAGCAGCCACACCGGGGGGGCTGTCACTGAAGCTTTCTTT. It encodes CASSHTGGAVTEAFF. Drawing the rest from reference TRBV5-4 and TRBJ1-1, the complete variable domain is ETGVTQSPTHLIKTRGQQVTLRCSSQSGHNTVSWYQQALGQGPQFIFQYYREEENGRGNFPPRFSGLQFPNYSSELNVNALELDDSALYLCASSHTGGAVTEAFFGQGTRLTVV.

The genes are TRBV18 and TRBJ1-1, with a tentative D call TRBD1 (6 bases). CDR3 length: 15 residues. The ends were cut back, 2 bases at V and 1 base at J, with 11 bases in the middle. Germline CDR1 and CDR2: KGHSH and LQKENI. The CDR3 bases are TGTGCCAGCTCACCATCGGCGACAGGGAACACTGAAGCTTTCTTT. Translation: CASSPSATGNTEAFF.

This clone has a single count. This chain joins TRBV6-6 and TRBJ2-3; perhaps TRBD1 as D (6 bases). Trimming stripped 11 bases from V and 2 bases from J, with 17 bases between. The germline V gene encodes CDR1 MNHNY and CDR2 SVGAGI (reference sequence). This CDR3 is 14 amino acids long. The CDR3 is CASWTATFTDTQYF. CDR3 in DNA: TGTGCCTCGTGGACAGCTACATTCACAGATACGCAGTATTTT.

The chain has TRBV10-3 and TRBJ2-7; perhaps TRBD1 as D (6 bases). The germline V gene encodes CDR1 ENHRY and CDR2 SYGVKD. V lost 6 bases, J lost 5 bases, and 14 bases lay in between. The CDR3 sequence is 13 residues long. Here the CDR3 reads CAISPQGRNEQYF. CDR3 DNA: TGTGCCATCAGCCCACAGGGTCGGAACGAGCAGTACTTC.

V usage is TRBV5-1 and J usage is TRBJ1-2, with 8 bases lining up with TRBD1. CDR1 is SGHRS, CDR2 YFSETQ, per germline. The CDR3 extends over 14 amino acids. Trimming removed 3 bases from V and 11 bases from J; junction bases left unmatched: 12. The CDR3 spells CASSSQDRAGGYTF. DNA for the CDR3: TGCGCCAGCAGCTCCCAGGACAGGGCGGGGGGATACACCTTC. Based on the CDR3 plus reference TRBV5-1 and TRBJ1-2, the full variable domain is KAGVTQTPRYLIKTRGQQVTLSCSPISGHRSVSWYQQTPGQGLQFLFEYFSETQRNKGNFPGRFSGRQFSNSRSEMNVSTLELGDSALYLCASSSQDRAGGYTFGSGTRLTVV.

This clone was picked up one time. An end of the junction does not agree with germline; a read error may underlie this. The CDR3 region is CASREDRSTDTQYF. CDR3 nucleotides: TGTGCCAGCAGAGAAGACAGGAGCACAGATACGCAGTATTTT. The V and J genes are TRBV2 and TRBJ2-3; D is perhaps TRBD1 (6 bases). CDR3 length: 14 residues. CDR1 is SNHLY and CDR2 is FYNNEI in the germline V gene.

The table lists this clone with a few counts. The chain combines TRBV27 with TRBJ2-7; the match to TRBD1 covers 7 bases. V was clipped by 6 bases and J by 2 bases; unmatched bases: 4. In germline, CDR1 is MNHEY, CDR2 SMNVEV (reference sequence). This CDR3 has 13 amino acids. This chain's CDR3 is CASSRDRAYEQYF. Here the CDR3 DNA reads TGTGCCAGCAGCCGGGACAGAGCCTACGAGCAGTACTTC.

Comment on this clone: Different DNA sequences within this sample yield the same CDR3. The chain combines TRBV25-1 with TRBJ1-1; possibly TRBD1 for D (5 bases). The CDR3 is 14 amino acids. The V gene's germline CDR1 is MGHDK and CDR2 SYGVNS. V was clipped by 5 bases and J by 1 base, with 11 bases between them. This CDR3 is CASSRRGENTEAFF. The DNA of the CDR3 is TGTGCCAGCAGTCGACGGGGGGAGAACACTGAAGCTTTCTTT.

In its sample, this clone was seen a few times. The chain recombines TRBV6-5 with TRBJ2-6; TRBD1 is a possible D gene (5 bases). CDR3 length: 15 amino acids. CDR1 and CDR2 from the germline V gene are MNHEY and SVGAGI. The V end lost 6 bases, the J end lost 1 base, and 10 bases lay between the germline ends. CDR3 bases: TGTGCCAGCAGCCGAGACAGTTCTGGGGCCAACGTCCTGACTTTC. Encoded protein: CASSRDSSGANVLTF.

The chain has TRBV5-3 and TRBJ2-1; D perhaps matches TRBD1 (6 bases). TRBV5-3 is flagged as an ORF with uncertain function. This CDR3 is built from 16 residues. V was trimmed by 0 bases and J by 1 base, leaving 11 bases between them. CDR3 coding DNA: TGTGCCAGAAGCTTGGAGCAGGGGCGGTCCTACAATGAGCAGTTCTTC. Translating it yields CARSLEQGRSYNEQFF.

The gene calls are TRBV18 and TRBJ1-5; 10 bases are shared with TRBD1. CDR1 is KGHSH and CDR2 is LQKENI in the germline V gene. The CDR3 is 16 amino acids. J lost 4 bases, V lost 3 bases, and 6 bases had no gene match. CDR3 in amino acids: CASSPETGQGNQPQHF. The CDR3 nucleotides read TGTGCCAGCTCACCCGAGACGGGACAGGGGAATCAGCCCCAGCATTTT.

The rearrangement links TRBV23-1 to TRBJ2-7; 7 bases agree with TRBD1. TRBV23-1 carries the ORF label, with uncertain function. V was clipped by 6 bases and J by 0 bases; unmatched bases: 5. This CDR3 region has 14 residues. The chain's CDR3 is CASSGTVTSYEQYF. In DNA form, the CDR3 reads TGCGCCAGCAGCGGGACAGTCACCTCCTACGAGCAGTACTTC.

This clone was recorded a few times. The chain uses TRBV27 and TRBJ2-2; D gene uncertain. The CDR3 length is 14 residues. Deletions cut 9 bases from V and 0 bases from J, with 11 bases between. The germline V gene encodes CDR1 MNHEY and CDR2 SMNVEV (reference sequence). As DNA, the CDR3 is TGTGCCAGTAGCCCGTATACGAACACCGGGGAGCTGTTTTTT. Translation: CASSPYTNTGELFF.

The rearrangement uses TRBV6-5 and TRBJ1-5, with D hard to call. This CDR3 is built from 15 residues. V lost 0 bases, J lost 1 base, and 7 bases lay in between. Germline assignment: CDR1 MNHEY and CDR2 SVGAGI. In nucleotides, the CDR3 is TGTGCCAGCAGTTACTCGATCCGCAGCAATCAGCCCCAGCATTTT. This translates into CASSYSIRSNQPQHF.

The V gene is TRBV30, the J gene TRBJ1-2; D gene unclear. The length of the CDR3 is 14 residues. V lost 1 base to trimming and J lost 3 bases, with 12 bases between them. Germline CDR1 and CDR2: GTSNPN and SVGIG (reference sequence). The CDR3 DNA follows: TGTGCCTGGAGTGGGAAGCTTGTGGACTATGGCTACACCTTC. Translation gives CAWSGKLVDYGYTF.